Following are 30 T cell receptor beta chains from one sample sequenced in a study of T cells in Graves' hyperthyroidism and ophthalmopathy. Regions amplified from RNA transcripts were the TCR beta CDR3 regions. The TCR CDR3 was amplified in a first-round RT-PCR using the HTBI primer set. Each CDR3 protein is one row after TCRdb ran MiXCR on the multiplex PCR reads. The sample includes approximately 620,000 distinct CDR3 sequences, roughly a sixth of them seen just once. The sample consisted of blood. The receptors originated from a woman aged 40-49 years with Graves' ophthalmopathy.

This clonotype was recorded a few times. The chain links TRBV6-1 to TRBJ2-1; 7 positions agree with TRBD1. J was trimmed by 4 bases and V by 5 bases; bases with no gene match: 5. Per the germline V gene, CDR1 is MNHNS and CDR2 is SASEGT. The CDR3 totals 14 residues. This CDR3 is CASSRGQVYNEQFF. CDR3 sequence (DNA): TGTGCCAGCAGTCGAGGACAGGTTTACAATGAGCAGTTCTTC.

The chain couples TRBV25-1 to TRBJ1-6, with a tentative D call TRBD1 (6 bases). The germline V and J ends were trimmed by 7 bases and 10 bases, with 11 bases remaining between them. CDR1 and CDR2 from the germline V gene are MGHDK and SYGVNS. The length of the CDR3 is 12 residues. The CDR3 is CASTQGASPLHF. Written as DNA, the CDR3 is TGTGCCAGCACACAGGGAGCATCACCCCTCCACTTT. Full variable domain (missing parts from reference TRBV25-1 and TRBJ1-6): EADIYQTPRYLVIGTGKKITLECSQTMGHDKMYWYQQDPGMELHLIHYSYGVNSTEKGDLSSESTVSRIRTEHFPLTLESARPSHTSQYLCASTQGASPLHFGNGTRLTVT.

The chain is built from TRBV2 and TRBJ2-2; D is possibly TRBD1 (6 bases). Germline V CDR1 and CDR2: SNHLY, FYNNEI. The CDR3 is made up of 13 amino acids. The germline V and J ends were trimmed by 6 bases and 4 bases, with 9 bases remaining between them. Here the CDR3 reads CASRGQSTGELFF. In DNA, the CDR3 is TGTGCCAGCAGAGGACAGAGCACCGGGGAGCTGTTTTTT. The full variable domain, with the rest looked up from reference TRBV2 and TRBJ2-2, is EPEVTQTPSHQVTQMGQEVILRCVPISNHLYFYWYRQILGQKVEFLVSFYNNEISEKSEIFDDQFSVERPDGSNFTLKIRSTKLEDSAMYFCASRGQSTGELFFGEGSRLTVL.

This clonotype showed up just a few times. The CDR3 protein is CASSLHDGELFF. The CDR3 region has the DNA TGTGCCAGCAGCTTGCATGACGGGGAGCTGTTTTTT. The chain links TRBV5-8 to TRBJ2-2; D gene ambiguous. The CDR3 runs to 12 residues. Trimming took 1 base from V and 7 from J, leaving 5 bases between them. CDR1 SGHTS and CDR2 YDEGEE come from the germline V gene.

This clonotype was counted at least ten times. The chain combines TRBV4-1 with TRBJ2-7; 7 bases fit TRBD1. The CDR3 runs to 17 residues. The junction had 10 bases not matched to a gene; V was cut back by 1 base and J by 1 base. CDR1 is MGHRA and CDR2 is YSYEKL in the germline V gene. The CDR3 DNA reads TGCGCCAGCAGCCAAGTGGCTAGTGAGGGGGCATCCTACGAGCAGTACTTC. It specifies CASSQVASEGASYEQYF.

In its sample, this clonotype was seen many times. This chain joins TRBV11-2 and TRBJ2-3; 8 bases line up with TRBD2. V was clipped by 5 bases and J by 1 base; unmatched bases: 5. The CDR3 has 15 residues. Germline CDR1 is SGHAT and CDR2 is FQNNGV. The CDR3 DNA is TGTGCCAGCAGCCCCGTAGCGGGGCGCACAGATACGCAGTATTTT. This encodes CASSPVAGRTDTQYF.

The table lists this clonotype with many counts. V usage is TRBV2 and J usage is TRBJ2-7, with 9 positions matching TRBD2. V was clipped by 7 bases and J by 0 bases; unmatched bases: 7. This CDR3 has 15 residues. CDR1 and CDR2 (germline): SNHLY, FYNNEI. This CDR3 is CASKRSSGNSYEQYF. DNA for the CDR3: TGTGCCAGCAAGAGATCTAGCGGGAACTCCTACGAGCAGTACTTC.

This clonotype was seen repeatedly, ten times or more. The V call is TRBV20-1, the J call TRBJ2-1; TRBD1 is a possible D gene (5 bases). Trimming removed 5 bases at V and 5 bases at J, with 13 bases between. Per the germline V gene, CDR1 is DFQATT and CDR2 is SNEGSKA (reference sequence). This CDR3 region has 13 residues. The CDR3 here is CSAFDSLDNEQFF. The CDR3 DNA reads TGCAGTGCTTTCGACAGCCTAGACAATGAGCAGTTCTTC.

In its sample, this clonotype was seen many times. The chain is built from TRBV18 and TRBJ2-7; weak D call: TRBD2 (6 bases). Germline V gene data show CDR1 as KGHSH and CDR2 as LQKENI. V was shortened by 0 bases and J by 3 bases, with 12 bases between the two germline ends. The CDR3 covers 15 residues. The CDR3 DNA reads TGTGCCAGCTCACCACCGGGAGGCCAGGGCTACGAGCAGTACTTC. This gives the protein CASSPPGGQGYEQYF.

CDR3 sequence: CASSQGTSDQETQYF. The CDR3 nucleotides are TGTGCCAGCAGCCAAGGGACTAGCGACCAAGAGACCCAGTACTTC. J is TRBJ2-5 and V is TRBV11-2, with TRBD2 identical over 10 bases. CDR3 length equals 15 residues. In germline, CDR1 is SGHAT, CDR2 FQNNGV. Unmatched junction bases numbered 3, after V lost 5 bases and J lost 0 bases.

The V call is TRBV20-1, the J call TRBJ2-1; D remains unclear. Germline CDR1 is DFQATT and CDR2 is SNEGSKA (reference sequence). This CDR3 comprises 13 residues. Trimming cost V 3 bases and J 0 bases, with 6 bases left between them. CDR3 in amino acids: CSARLNSYNEQFF. The CDR3 DNA is TGCAGTGCTAGGCTAAACTCCTACAATGAGCAGTTCTTC.

This clonotype was counted between two and nine times. The chain employs TRBV7-9 and TRBJ1-4, with TRBD1 matching over 9 bases. Germline V CDR1 and CDR2: SEHNR, FQNEAQ (reference sequence). V shed 1 base and J 9 bases; nucleotides not matched to a gene: 12. The CDR3 runs 17 residues. The CDR3 DNA reads as TGTGCCAGCAGCTTAGAGACGGGGACAGGGATCCTTCAAAAACTGTTTTTT. It specifies CASSLETGTGILQKLFF.

In this sample, this clonotype turned up many times. In DNA, the CDR3 is TGTGCCAGCAGTGATTTAGCGGGAGTATATGAGCAGTTCTTC. This encodes CASSDLAGVYEQFF. The chain uses TRBV6-1 and TRBJ2-1, with TRBD2 matching 9 bases. With V trimmed by 3 bases and J by 8 bases, 5 bases remained unmatched. CDR1 is MNHNS and CDR2 is SASEGT in the germline V gene. CDR3 length equals 14 residues.

This clonotype was seen repeatedly, ten times or more. The chain combines TRBV2 with TRBJ2-1; the D call may be TRBD1 or TRBD2 (5 bases each). V lost 6 bases, J lost 0 bases, and 15 bases lay in between. The CDR3 has 16 amino acids. Germline CDR1 reads SNHLY; CDR2 reads FYNNEI. In nucleotides, the CDR3 is TGTGCCAGCAGGGGGGATGAGGGTAGCTCCTACAATGAGCAGTTCTTC. Translated: CASRGDEGSSYNEQFF.

V gene TRBV6-2 or TRBV6-3 combines with J gene TRBJ1-5; 11 bases fit TRBD1. V lost 2 bases and J lost 6; bases outside the gene matches: 3. The germline CDR1 and CDR2 sequences are MNHEY and SVGEGT. The CDR3 is 15 residues long. Written as DNA, the CDR3 is TGTGCCAGCAGTTACCTGGGACAGGGGGTTCAGCCCCAGCATTTT. Translating it yields CASSYLGQGVQPQHF.

In this sample, this clonotype turned up a few times. The chain is built from TRBV6-2 or TRBV6-3 and TRBJ1-5; 7 nucleotides align to TRBD1. The CDR3 is made up of 13 amino acids. Germline values: CDR1 MNHEY, CDR2 SVGEGT. The ends lost 5 bases at V and 9 bases at J; junction bases unmatched: 7. Here the CDR3 DNA reads TGTGCCAGCAGTAGGACAGGTTCTCGGCCCCAGCATTTT. Encoded protein: CASSRTGSRPQHF.

The gene calls are TRBV27 and TRBJ1-1, with D possibly TRBD1 on 5 matching bases. CDR3 length: 13 amino acids. The germline V gene has CDR1 MNHEY and CDR2 SMNVEV (reference sequence). V lost 11 bases and J 2 bases, leaving 15 bases between the germline ends. This CDR3 is CAPREGANTEAFF. CDR3 bases: TGTGCCCCCAGAGAAGGGGCAAACACTGAAGCTTTCTTT.

This chain joins TRBV10-3 and TRBJ2-1; 7 bases align to TRBD1. The CDR3 is 15 amino acids. Germline V gene sequence: CDR1 ENHRY, CDR2 SYGVKD. The V gene end was trimmed by 6 bases and the J gene end by 4 bases; junction bases not matched to a gene: 9. Written as DNA, the CDR3 is TGTGCCATCAGGCCCGTGGACAGGACTTACAATGAGCAGTTCTTC. Translated: CAIRPVDRTYNEQFF.

Turning to this clonotype: The junction and the germline gene differ at one end; a read error may be behind it. CDR3 loop: CASNYSGLNQPQHF. The CDR3 DNA reads TGTGCCAGCAATTACAGCGGCCTGAATCAGCCCCAGCATTTT. The gene calls are TRBV6-2 or TRBV6-3 and TRBJ1-5, with no clear D. Germline CDR1 MNHEY, CDR2 SVGEGT. The CDR3 is 14 residues long.

This clonotype turned up a few times. The chain couples TRBV4-2 to TRBJ2-3, with D possibly matching TRBD1 (6 bases). V shed 2 bases and J shed 5 bases, with 17 bases lying between them. CDR1 and CDR2 from the germline V gene are LGHNA and YNFKEQ. The CDR3 extends over 16 amino acids. The CDR3 here is CASSQQGGSWGDTQYF. The CDR3 nucleotides read TGTGCCAGCAGCCAACAAGGGGGTTCCTGGGGAGATACGCAGTATTTT.

This clonotype occurred many times. The rearrangement links TRBV11-2 to TRBJ2-1; D may correspond to TRBD1 or TRBD2 (5 bases each). Germline V lookup: CDR1 SGHAT, CDR2 FQNNGV. The CDR3 totals 17 residues. The germline V and J ends were trimmed by 7 bases and 8 bases, with 27 bases remaining between them. CDR3 protein: CASNPPGIRGRGHEQFF. DNA for the CDR3: TGTGCCAGCAACCCCCCAGGGATTAGGGGACGTGGGCATGAGCAGTTCTTC.

This sequence joins TRBV19 and TRBJ2-1; no firm D call. The CDR3 spans 13 residues. Per germline, CDR1 LNHDA and CDR2 SQIVND (reference sequence). V lost 4 bases and J lost 4, with 8 bases in between. This CDR3 is CASSTVAYNEQFF. The CDR3 DNA reads as TGTGCCAGTAGTACCGTGGCGTACAATGAGCAGTTCTTC.

The DNA for the CDR3 is TGCGCCAGCAGCTCCCTTAGCGGGGACAATGAGCAGTTCTTC. Translating gives CASSSLSGDNEQFF. The V call is TRBV5-1, the J call TRBJ2-1, with TRBD2 identical over 8 bases. With V trimmed by 3 bases and J by 5 bases, 4 bases remained unmatched. CDR1 and CDR2 from the germline V gene are SGHRS and YFSETQ. The CDR3 sequence is 14 residues long.

This clonotype came up many times. The rearrangement links TRBV30 to TRBJ2-5; D gene uncertain. The CDR3 runs 13 residues. CDR1 is GTSNPN and CDR2 is SVGIG in the germline V gene (reference sequence). Deletions cut 2 bases from V and 5 bases from J, with 12 bases between. The CDR3 loop is CAWSNWGAETQYF. DNA for the CDR3: TGTGCCTGGAGTAATTGGGGTGCGGAGACCCAGTACTTC.

About this clonotype: A much larger clonotype is one base distant, so this may be a read error. As DNA, the CDR3 is TGTGCCAGCAGCTTACTGGCCTACGAGCAGCACTTC. It encodes CASSLLAYEQHF. The rearrangement joins TRBV11-2 to TRBJ2-7; unclear D gene. Germline CDR1 SGHAT, CDR2 FQNNGV. This CDR3 has 12 residues.

This clonotype has a handful of counts. The chain recombines TRBV3-1 with TRBJ2-1, with D perhaps TRBD1 or TRBD2 (6 bases each). The germline V gene encodes CDR1 LGHDT and CDR2 YNNKEL (reference sequence). V lost 6 bases and J lost 4, with 16 bases in between. The CDR3 contains 15 residues. The CDR3 loop is CASREGQGLYNEQFF. The CDR3 DNA reads TGTGCCAGCAGGGAGGGACAAGGCCTATACAATGAGCAGTTCTTC.

At least ten counts were recorded for this clonotype. J is TRBJ1-1 and V is TRBV5-1; D perhaps matches TRBD1 (5 bases). V dropped 4 bases and J dropped 2 bases, with 15 bases sitting between them. The CDR3 has 15 residues. Germline CDR1 is SGHRS and CDR2 is YFSETQ. This CDR3 reads CASSNLRGSNTEAFF. The CDR3 DNA reads as TGCGCCAGCAGCAACCTCCGGGGCTCAAACACTGAAGCTTTCTTT.

This clonotype was seen a few times. The genes are TRBV7-9 and TRBJ1-2, with a weak D call TRBD1 (6 bases). The CDR3 sequence is 15 residues long. Trimming stripped 1 base from V and 8 bases from J, with 17 bases between. Per the germline V gene, CDR1 is SEHNR and CDR2 is FQNEAQ (reference sequence). CDR3 bases: TGTGCCAGCAGCTTAGTCGGACAGCCTAGGTACGGCTACACCTTC. Its translation: CASSLVGQPRYGYTF.

This clonotype is medium-sized within its sample. The chain is built from TRBV20-1 and TRBJ2-7, with D maybe TRBD2 (5 bases). V lost 6 bases and J lost 2, with 14 bases in between. CDR1 DFQATT and CDR2 SNEGSKA come from the germline V gene (reference sequence). The CDR3 covers 13 residues. The CDR3 is CSAGVEEPYEQYF. Written as DNA, the CDR3 is TGCAGTGCAGGCGTGGAGGAGCCCTACGAGCAGTACTTC.

The chain has TRBV20-1 and TRBJ2-7, with 7 bases aligning to TRBD1. This CDR3 has 15 residues. V lost 2 bases to trimming and J lost 2 bases; unmatched junction nucleotides: 9. Germline assignment: CDR1 DFQATT and CDR2 SNEGSKA (reference sequence). CDR3 in amino acids: CSARTGDADTYEQYF. The CDR3 nucleotides read TGCAGTGCTAGAACAGGGGACGCCGACACCTACGAGCAGTACTTC.